This T cell receptor (beta chain) was obtained from a study of T-cell memory formation after mild COVID-19. Looking at the study overall: TCR clusters largely stayed donor specific. Study outcomes and limitations: Pre-infection memory already had some responding clones, implying cross-reactive memory joined.

The germline gives CDR1 LNHDA, CDR2 SQIVND (reference sequence). The CDR3 sequence is 14 residues long. V was trimmed by 5 bases and J by 6 bases, leaving 13 bases between them. Employing constant-segment primers, 5'RACE generated TCR alpha and TCR beta cDNA libraries bearing sample barcodes and UMIs. Each CDR3 protein gets one entry after TCRdb re-called the 5' RACE reads with MiXCR. The sample yields more than 110,000 distinct CDR3 sequences, about 14% seen once. This clonotype appeared a few times. The antigen is not known. V is TRBV19 and J is TRBJ2-2; D possibly matches TRBD1 or TRBD2 (5 bases each). This receptor was taken from an adult woman who had mild COVID-19 (a few samples of this study predate the infection). Cell type and time point are not known. The sample was PBMCs or a T cell subset sorted from them (not recorded which). CDR3 sequence: CASSSTGTSGELFF. The DNA for the CDR3 is TGTGCCAGTAGTTCTACCGGGACGTCCGGGGAGCTGTTTTTT.